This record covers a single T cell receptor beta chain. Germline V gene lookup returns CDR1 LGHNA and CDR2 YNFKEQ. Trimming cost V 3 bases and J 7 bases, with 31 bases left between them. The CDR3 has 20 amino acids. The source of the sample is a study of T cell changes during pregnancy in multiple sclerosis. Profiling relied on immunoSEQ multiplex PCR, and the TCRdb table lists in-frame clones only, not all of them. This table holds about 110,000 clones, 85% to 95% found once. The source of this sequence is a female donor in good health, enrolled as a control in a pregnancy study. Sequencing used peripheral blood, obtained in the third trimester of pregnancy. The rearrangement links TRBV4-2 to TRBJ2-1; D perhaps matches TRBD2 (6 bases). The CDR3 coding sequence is TGTGCCAGCAGCCACGCTATGATTAACGGGGGTATAATGAGGGGAAATGAGCAGTTCTTC. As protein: CASSHAMINGGIMRGNEQFF.